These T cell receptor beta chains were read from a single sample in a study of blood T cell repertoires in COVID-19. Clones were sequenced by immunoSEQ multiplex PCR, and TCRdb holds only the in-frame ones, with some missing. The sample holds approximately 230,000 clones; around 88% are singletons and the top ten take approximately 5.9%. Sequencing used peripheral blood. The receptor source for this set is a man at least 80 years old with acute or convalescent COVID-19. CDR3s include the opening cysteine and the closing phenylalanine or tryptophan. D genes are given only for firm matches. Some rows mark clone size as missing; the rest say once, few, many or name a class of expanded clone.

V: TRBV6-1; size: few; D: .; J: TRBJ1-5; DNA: TGTGCCAGCAGTGAGCAGGGTGGCGGCAATCAGCCCCAGCATTTT; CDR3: CASSEQGGGNQPQHF
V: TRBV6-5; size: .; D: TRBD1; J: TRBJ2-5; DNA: TGTGCCAGCAGTTACTCGGGGCAGGGGGCGAGGGAGACCCAGTACTTC; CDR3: CASSYSGQGARETQYF
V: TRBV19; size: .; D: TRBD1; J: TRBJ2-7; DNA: TGTGCCAGTAGTATAGATTGGGACAGGGCGGACGAGCAGTACTTC; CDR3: CASSIDWDRADEQYF
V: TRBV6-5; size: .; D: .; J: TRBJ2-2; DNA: TGTGCCAGCAGTTACTGGCAGTCCGGGGAGCTGTTTTTT; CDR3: CASSYWQSGELFF
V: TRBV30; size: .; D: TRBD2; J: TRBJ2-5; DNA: TGTGCCTGGAGTCTAGAACTAGCGGGCTTGGGAGGGAAGACCCAGTACTTC; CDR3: CAWSLELAGLGGKTQYF
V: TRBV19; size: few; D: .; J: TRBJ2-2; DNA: TGTGCCAGTAGTATAGTTAGCGGCGCCACCGGGGAGCTGTTTTTT; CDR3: CASSIVSGATGELFF
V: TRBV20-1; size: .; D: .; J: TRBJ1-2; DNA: TGCAGTGCACCTGGACTCGACGGCTACACCTTC; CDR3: CSAPGLDGYTF
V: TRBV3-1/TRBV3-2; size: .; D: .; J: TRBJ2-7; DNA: TGTGCCAGCAGCGAGCGGGCTGACTACGAGCAGTACTTC; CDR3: CASSERADYEQYF
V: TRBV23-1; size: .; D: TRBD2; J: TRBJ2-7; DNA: TGCGCCAGCTACGGACTAGCGGGACTAACCTACGAGCAGTACTTC; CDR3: CASYGLAGLTYEQYF
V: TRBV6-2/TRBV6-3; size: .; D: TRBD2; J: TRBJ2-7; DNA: TGTGCCAGCAGTTGGACTAGCGGGAGCGAGCAGTACTTC; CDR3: CASSWTSGSEQYF
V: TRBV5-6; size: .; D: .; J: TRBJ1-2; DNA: TGTGCCAGCAGGGGGGGTTCCTATGGCTACACCTTC; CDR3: CASRGGSYGYTF
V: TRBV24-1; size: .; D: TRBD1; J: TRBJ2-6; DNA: TGTGCCACCAGTGACGACAGGGTCTCTGGGGCCAACGTCCTGACTTTC; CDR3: CATSDDRVSGANVLTF
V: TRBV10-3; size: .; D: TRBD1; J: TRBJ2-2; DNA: TGTGCCATCAGTTCCGGGGCGGGACAGGGACCCACCGGGGAGCTGTTTTTT; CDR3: CAISSGAGQGPTGELFF
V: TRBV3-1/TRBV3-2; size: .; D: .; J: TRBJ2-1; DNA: TGTGCCAGCAGCCAAGTGGGAGGTGGGAACAATGAGCAGTTCTTC; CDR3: CASSQVGGGNNEQFF
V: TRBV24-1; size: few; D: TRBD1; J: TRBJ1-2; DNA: TGTGCCACCAGTGATTTGAAGGGACAGGGGGCAGGGGGCTACACCTTC; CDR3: CATSDLKGQGAGGYTF
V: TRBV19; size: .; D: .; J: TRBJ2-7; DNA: TGTGCCAGTAGTATAGATCGGAGGAGAAGCTACGAGCAGTACTTC; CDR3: CASSIDRRRSYEQYF
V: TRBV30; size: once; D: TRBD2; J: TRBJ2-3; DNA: TGTGCCTGGAGCTTTGTTAGCGGGGGCCTCACAGATACGCAGTATTTT; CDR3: CAWSFVSGGLTDTQYF
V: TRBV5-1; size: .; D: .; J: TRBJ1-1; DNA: TGCGCCAGCAGCTTGGGATCGGGGGGCGCGATCACTGAAGCTTTCTTT; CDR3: CASSLGSGGAITEAFF
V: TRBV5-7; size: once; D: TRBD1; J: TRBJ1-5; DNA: TGTGCCAGCAGCTGGGGCGGGACAGGGCCGAATAGCAATCAGCCCCAGCATTTT; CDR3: CASSWGGTGPNSNQPQHF
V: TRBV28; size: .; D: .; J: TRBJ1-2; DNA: TGTGCCAGCAGTGGGTTAGGGGGTGGCTACACCTTC; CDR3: CASSGLGGGYTF
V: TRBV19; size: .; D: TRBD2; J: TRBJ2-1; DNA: TGTGCCAGTAGTATACGACTAGCGGGAGTAGGATCGAGGAATGAGCAGTTCTTC; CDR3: CASSIRLAGVGSRNEQFF
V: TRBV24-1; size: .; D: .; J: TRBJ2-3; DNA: TGTGCCACCAGTGATTTAGTCACACCACCATCGCAGTATTTT; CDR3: CATSDLVTPPSQYF
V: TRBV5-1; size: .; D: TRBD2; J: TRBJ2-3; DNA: TGCGCCAGCAACCTAGCGGCGGGATCGACAGATACGCAGTATTTT; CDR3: CASNLAAGSTDTQYF
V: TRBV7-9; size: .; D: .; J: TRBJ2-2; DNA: TGTGCCAGCAGCTCGACAGGGAACACCGGGGAGCTGTTTTTT; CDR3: CASSSTGNTGELFF
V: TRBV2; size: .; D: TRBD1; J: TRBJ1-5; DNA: TGTGCCAGCAGTGAAGGACAGGGGTACCAGCCCCAGCATTTT; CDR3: CASSEGQGYQPQHF
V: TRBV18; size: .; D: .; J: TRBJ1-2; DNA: TGTGCCAGCTCACCTGGGGCAGGGCAAGGCTACACCTTC; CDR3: CASSPGAGQGYTF
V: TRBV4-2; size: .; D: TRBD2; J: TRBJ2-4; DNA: TGTGCCAGCAGCCAAGAAGGTGGGACTAGCGGGCGACAAAACATTCAGTACTTC; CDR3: CASSQEGGTSGRQNIQYF
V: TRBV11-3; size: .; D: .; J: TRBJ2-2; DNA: TGTGCCAGCAGCTTAGGCGGAAACACCGGGGAGCTGTTTTTT; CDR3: CASSLGGNTGELFF
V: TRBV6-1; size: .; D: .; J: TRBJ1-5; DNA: TGTGCCAGCAGTGAAGTGGGGGGGGGTCGGCCCCAGCATTTT; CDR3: CASSEVGGGRPQHF
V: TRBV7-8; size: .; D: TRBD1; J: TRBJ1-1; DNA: TGTGCCAGCAGCTTAGGGGACAGATTAAACACTGAAGCTTTCTTT; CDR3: CASSLGDRLNTEAFF
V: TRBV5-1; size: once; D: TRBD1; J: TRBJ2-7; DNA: TGCGCCAGCAGCAGCTGGACAGGGTCAACCTACGAGCAGTACTTC; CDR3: CASSSWTGSTYEQYF
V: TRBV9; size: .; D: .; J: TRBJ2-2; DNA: TGTGCCAGCAGCATCCTGGTGGGGGGGCCCATGACCGGGGAGCTGTTTTTT; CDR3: CASSILVGGPMTGELFF